The text below deals with one T cell receptor (beta chain). The data originate from a study of early T cells in non-severe SARS-CoV-2 infection. TCRdb passed the 5' RACE reads through MiXCR, listing each CDR3 protein once. The sample lists 43,000 or so distinct CDR3 sequences, around 7.8% occurring once. This sequence originates from an adult who was a healthcare worker with PCR-confirmed SARS-CoV-2 infection or an uninfected control (not recorded which). The sample taken for sequencing was whole blood.

The CDR3 bases are TGTGCCAGCATCTCCGGACAGGGGGGTGGCAATCAGCCCCAGCATTTT. Encoded protein: CASISGQGGGNQPQHF. The chain employs TRBV28 and TRBJ1-5; 10 positions agree with TRBD1. CDR1 and CDR2 from the germline V gene are MDHEN and SYDVKM. The CDR3 is 16 residues long. V lost 7 bases and J lost 2; bases outside the gene matches: 8. The complete variable domain, with remaining parts taken from reference TRBV28 and TRBJ1-5, reads DVKVTQSSRYLVKRTGEKVFLECVQDMDHENMFWYRQDPGLGLRLIYFSYDVKMKEKGDIPEGYSVSREKKERFSLILESASTNQTSMYLCASISGQGGGNQPQHFGDGTRLSIL.